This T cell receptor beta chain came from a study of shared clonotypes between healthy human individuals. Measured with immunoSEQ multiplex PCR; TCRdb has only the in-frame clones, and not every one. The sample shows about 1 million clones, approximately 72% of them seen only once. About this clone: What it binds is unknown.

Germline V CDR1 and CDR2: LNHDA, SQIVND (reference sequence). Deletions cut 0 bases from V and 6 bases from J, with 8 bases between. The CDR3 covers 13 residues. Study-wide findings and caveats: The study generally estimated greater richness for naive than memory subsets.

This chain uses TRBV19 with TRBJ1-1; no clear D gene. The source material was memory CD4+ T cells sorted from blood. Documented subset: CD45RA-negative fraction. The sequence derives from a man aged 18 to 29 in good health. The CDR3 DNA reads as TGTGCCAGTAGTATAGATGTAGGAGCTGAAGCTTTCTTT. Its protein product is CASSIDVGAEAFF.